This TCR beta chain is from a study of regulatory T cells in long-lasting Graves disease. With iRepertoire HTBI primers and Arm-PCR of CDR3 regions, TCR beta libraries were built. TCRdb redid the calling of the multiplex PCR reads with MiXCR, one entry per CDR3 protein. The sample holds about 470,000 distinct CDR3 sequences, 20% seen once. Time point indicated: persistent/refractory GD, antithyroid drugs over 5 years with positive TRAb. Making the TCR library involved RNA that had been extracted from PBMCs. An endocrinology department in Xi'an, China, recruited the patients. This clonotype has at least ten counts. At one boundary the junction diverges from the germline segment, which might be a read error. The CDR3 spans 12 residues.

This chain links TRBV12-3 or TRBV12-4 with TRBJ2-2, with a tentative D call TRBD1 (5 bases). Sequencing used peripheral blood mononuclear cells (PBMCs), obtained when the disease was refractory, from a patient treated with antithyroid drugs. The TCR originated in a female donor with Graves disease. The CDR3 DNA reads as TGTGCCAGCAGCTTAGGGGCCGGGGAGCTGTTTTTT. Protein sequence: CASSLGAGELFF.